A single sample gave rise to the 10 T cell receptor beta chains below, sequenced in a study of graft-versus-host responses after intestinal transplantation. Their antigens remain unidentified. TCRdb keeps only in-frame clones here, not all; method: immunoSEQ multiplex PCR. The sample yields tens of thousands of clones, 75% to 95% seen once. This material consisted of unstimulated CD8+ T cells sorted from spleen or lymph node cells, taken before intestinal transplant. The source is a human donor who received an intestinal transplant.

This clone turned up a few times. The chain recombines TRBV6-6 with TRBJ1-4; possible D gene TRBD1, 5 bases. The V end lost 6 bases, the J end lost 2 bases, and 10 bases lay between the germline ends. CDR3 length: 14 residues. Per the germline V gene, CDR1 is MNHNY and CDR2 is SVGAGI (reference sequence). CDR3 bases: TGTGCCAGCAGCCTGACAGTTACTAATGAAAAACTGTTTTTT. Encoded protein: CASSLTVTNEKLFF.

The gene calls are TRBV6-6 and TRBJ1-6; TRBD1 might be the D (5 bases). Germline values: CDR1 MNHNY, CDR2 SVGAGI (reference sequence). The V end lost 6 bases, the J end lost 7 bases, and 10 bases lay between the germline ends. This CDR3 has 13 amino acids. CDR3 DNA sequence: TGTGCCAGCAGCCGCGAGGGGAATTCACCCCTCCACTTT. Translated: CASSREGNSPLHF.

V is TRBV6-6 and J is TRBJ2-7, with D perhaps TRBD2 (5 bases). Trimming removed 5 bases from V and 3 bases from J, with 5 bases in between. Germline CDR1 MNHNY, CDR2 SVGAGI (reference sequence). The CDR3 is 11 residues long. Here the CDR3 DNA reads TGTGCCAGCAGTGGGAGCTACGAGCAGTACTTC. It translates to CASSGSYEQYF.

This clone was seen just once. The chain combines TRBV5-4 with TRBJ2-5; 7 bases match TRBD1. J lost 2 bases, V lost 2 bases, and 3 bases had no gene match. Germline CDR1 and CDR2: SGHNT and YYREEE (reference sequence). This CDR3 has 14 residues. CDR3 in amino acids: CASSLLTGQETQYF. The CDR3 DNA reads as TGTGCCAGCAGCTTACTGACAGGGCAAGAGACCCAGTACTTC.

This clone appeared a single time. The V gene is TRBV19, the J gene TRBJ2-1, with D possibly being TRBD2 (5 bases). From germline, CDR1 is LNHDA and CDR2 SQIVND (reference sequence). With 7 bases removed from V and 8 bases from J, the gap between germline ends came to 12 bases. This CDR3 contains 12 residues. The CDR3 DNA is TGTGCCAGTACTAGAGGGTTCGATGAGCAGTTCTTC. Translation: CASTRGFDEQFF.

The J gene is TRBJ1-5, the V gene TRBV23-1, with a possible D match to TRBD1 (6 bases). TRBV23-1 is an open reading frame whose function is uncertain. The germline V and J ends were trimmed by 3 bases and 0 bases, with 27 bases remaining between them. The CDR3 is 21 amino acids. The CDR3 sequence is CASSHPKDRNRTARSNQPQHF. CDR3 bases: TGCGCCAGCAGTCACCCCAAGGACAGAAACCGTACCGCCCGTAGCAATCAGCCCCAGCATTTT.

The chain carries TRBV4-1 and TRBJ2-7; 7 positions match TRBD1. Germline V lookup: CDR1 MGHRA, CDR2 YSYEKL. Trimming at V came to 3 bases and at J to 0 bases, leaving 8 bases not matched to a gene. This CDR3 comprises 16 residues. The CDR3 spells CASSQDGTAFSYEQYF. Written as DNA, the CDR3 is TGCGCCAGCAGCCAGGATGGGACAGCCTTCTCCTACGAGCAGTACTTC.

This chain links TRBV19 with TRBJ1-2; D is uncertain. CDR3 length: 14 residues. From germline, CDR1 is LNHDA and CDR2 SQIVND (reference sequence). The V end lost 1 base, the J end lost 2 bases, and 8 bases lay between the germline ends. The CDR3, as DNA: TGTGCCAGTAGTATAGCCGCGGCGAACTATGGCTACACCTTC. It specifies CASSIAAANYGYTF.

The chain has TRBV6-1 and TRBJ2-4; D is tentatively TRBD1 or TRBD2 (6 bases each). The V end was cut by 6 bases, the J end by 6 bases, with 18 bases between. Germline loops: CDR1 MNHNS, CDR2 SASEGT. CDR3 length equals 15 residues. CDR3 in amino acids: CASSTREVGGNIQYF. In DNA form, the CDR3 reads TGTGCCAGCAGCACCAGGGAGGTAGGGGGAAACATTCAGTACTTC.

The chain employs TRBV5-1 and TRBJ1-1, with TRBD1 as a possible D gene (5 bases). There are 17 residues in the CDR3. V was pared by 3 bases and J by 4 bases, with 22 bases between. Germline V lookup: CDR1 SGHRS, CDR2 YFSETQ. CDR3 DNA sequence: TGCGCCAGCAGCTACGACCCAGCAGGGATGTCCCGCACTGAAGCTTTCTTT. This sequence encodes CASSYDPAGMSRTEAFF.